This TCR beta chain originates from a study of blood T cell repertoires in COVID-19. Turning to the study itself: Acute and convalescent COVID-19 specimens originated in the United States, Italy and Spain. Sources were T cells, B-cell-depleted T cells, or PBMCs; the material itself was cDNA or gDNA.

Germline V gene sequence: CDR1 SEHNR, CDR2 FQNEAQ (reference sequence). Deletions cut 1 base from V and 0 bases from J, with 9 bases between. The CDR3 has 15 residues. The count of this clone is one. In the authors' methods: The assay estimated nucleated cells by amplifying reference gene primers. Profiling relied on immunoSEQ multiplex PCR, and the TCRdb table lists in-frame clones only, not all of them. Clone size and the V and J calls come from that table; the DNA yielded D and trimming. This table has about 150,000 clones, approximately 82% appearing once. The chain is built from TRBV7-9 and TRBJ1-2; D call uncertain. Specimen: peripheral blood. This TCR derives from a human donor with acute or convalescent COVID-19. The donor label of this sample is uncertain. The CDR3 DNA follows: TGTGCCAGCAGCTTAGGCGGTCTCGCTAACTATGGCTACACCTTC. It codes for CASSLGGLANYGYTF.